This is a list of T cell receptor beta chains from one sample in a study of T cell responses to AZD1222 COVID-19 vaccine. Repertoires were generated with immunoSEQ multiplex PCR, while TCRdb's copy carries only in-frame clones and drops some. The sample has about 97,000 clones; around nine tenths are singletons. The source material was peripheral blood, sampled on day 0 of AZD1222 vaccination. All receptors derive from an adult in good health. CDR3s include the opening cysteine and the closing phenylalanine or tryptophan. The D gene is left open where the match is weak. Size is stated for part of the rows, as once, few or many counts, or as a class when the clone is expanded.

j_call clone_size v_call d_call cdr3_aa cdr3_nt
TRBJ2-1 . TRBV19 . CASSIAVLGANEQFF TGTGCCAGTAGTATCGCGGTACTAGGTGCCAATGAGCAGTTCTTC
TRBJ2-5 . TRBV2 . CASSNLGRAETQYF TGTGCCAGCAGTAATTTAGGCAGGGCAGAGACCCAGTACTTC
TRBJ2-7 . TRBV14 . CASSVRINSYEQYF TGTGCCAGCAGCGTCAGGATCAACTCCTACGAGCAGTACTTC
TRBJ1-2 once TRBV11-2 TRBD1 CASRTGTGELYTF TGTGCCAGCAGAACCGGGACAGGGGAACTCTACACCTTC
TRBJ1-1 . TRBV4-3 . CASSPQPGRNTEAFF TGCGCCAGCAGCCCCCAACCCGGCAGGAACACTGAAGCTTTCTTT
TRBJ1-4 . TRBV5-4 . CASSAITGSNEKLFF TGTGCCAGCAGCGCGATTACGGGCTCCAATGAAAAACTGTTTTTT
TRBJ2-1 . TRBV2 TRBD1 CASRAGTGGPNEQFF TGTGCCAGCAGAGCCGGGACAGGGGGTCCAAATGAGCAGTTCTTC
TRBJ1-3 . TRBV4-1 . CASSQEFQGFVSGNTIYF TGCGCCAGCAGCCAAGAATTTCAGGGGTTTGTCTCTGGAAACACCATATATTTT
TRBJ1-1 . TRBV5-6 . CASSLTLNTEAFF TGTGCCAGCAGCTTGACACTGAACACTGAAGCTTTCTTT
TRBJ2-1 . TRBV29-1 TRBD2 CSVEYWSSGDPGEQFF TGCAGCGTTGAATATTGGAGTAGCGGGGACCCCGGGGAGCAGTTCTTC
TRBJ1-1 . TRBV14 . CASSQLILNTEAFF TGTGCCAGCAGCCAACTGATTTTGAACACTGAAGCTTTCTTT
TRBJ1-1 . TRBV18 TRBD1 CASSLDRVGTEAFF TGTGCCAGCTCCCTCGACAGGGTGGGCACTGAAGCTTTCTTT
TRBJ2-5 . TRBV29-1 . CSVPQGGTAIQYF TGCAGCGTCCCCCAGGGCGGGACAGCCATCCAGTACTTC
TRBJ2-1 . TRBV11-1 TRBD1 CASSLARGRKNEQFF TGTGCCAGCAGCTTAGCCAGGGGGCGCAAGAATGAGCAGTTCTTC
TRBJ1-5 . TRBV3-1/TRBV3-2 . CATDRGNQPQHF TGTGCCACCGACCGGGGGAATCAGCCCCAGCATTTT
TRBJ1-5 few TRBV7-2 . CASSLDGPSNQPQHF TGTGCCAGCAGCTTAGACGGGCCCAGCAATCAGCCCCAGCATTTT
TRBJ2-1 . TRBV3-1/TRBV3-2 TRBD2 CASSQDLGLAGAHYNEQFF TGTGCCAGCAGCCAAGATCTTGGACTAGCGGGGGCCCACTACAATGAGCAGTTCTTC